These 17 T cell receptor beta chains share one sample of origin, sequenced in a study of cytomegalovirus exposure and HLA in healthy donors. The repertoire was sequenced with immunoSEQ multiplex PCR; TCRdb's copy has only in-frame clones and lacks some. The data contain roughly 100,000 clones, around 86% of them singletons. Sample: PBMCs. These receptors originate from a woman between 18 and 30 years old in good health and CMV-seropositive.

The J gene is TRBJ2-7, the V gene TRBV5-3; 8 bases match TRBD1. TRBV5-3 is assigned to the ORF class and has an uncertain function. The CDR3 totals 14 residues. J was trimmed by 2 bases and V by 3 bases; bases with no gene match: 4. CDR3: CARSCRDRTYEQYF. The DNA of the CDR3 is TGTGCCAGAAGCTGCCGGGACAGGACCTACGAGCAGTACTTC.

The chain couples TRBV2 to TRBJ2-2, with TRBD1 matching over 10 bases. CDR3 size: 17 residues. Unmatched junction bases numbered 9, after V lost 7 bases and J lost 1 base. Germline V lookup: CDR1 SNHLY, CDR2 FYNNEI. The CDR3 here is CASNPTGGVRNTGELFF. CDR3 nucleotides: TGTGCCAGCAACCCGACAGGGGGCGTAAGGAACACCGGGGAGCTGTTTTTT.

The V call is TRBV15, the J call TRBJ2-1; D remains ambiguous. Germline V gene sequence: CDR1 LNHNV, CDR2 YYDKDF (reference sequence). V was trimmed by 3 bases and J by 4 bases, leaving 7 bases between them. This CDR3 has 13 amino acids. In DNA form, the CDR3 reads TGTGCCACCAGCAGGACTGAATACAATGAGCAGTTCTTC. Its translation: CATSRTEYNEQFF. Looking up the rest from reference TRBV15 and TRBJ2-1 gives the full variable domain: DAMVIQNPRYQVTQFGKPVTLSCSQTLNHNVMYWYQQKSSQAPKLLFHYYDKDFNNEADTPDNFQSRRPNTSFCFLDIRSPGLGDTAMYLCATSRTEYNEQFFGPGTRLTVL.

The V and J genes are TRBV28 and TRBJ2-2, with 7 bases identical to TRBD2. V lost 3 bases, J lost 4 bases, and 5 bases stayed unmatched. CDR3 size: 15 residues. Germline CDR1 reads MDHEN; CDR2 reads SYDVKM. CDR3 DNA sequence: TGTGCCAGCAGTTTCCTGGGGGGGGTCACCGGGGAGCTGTTTTTT. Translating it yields CASSFLGGVTGELFF.

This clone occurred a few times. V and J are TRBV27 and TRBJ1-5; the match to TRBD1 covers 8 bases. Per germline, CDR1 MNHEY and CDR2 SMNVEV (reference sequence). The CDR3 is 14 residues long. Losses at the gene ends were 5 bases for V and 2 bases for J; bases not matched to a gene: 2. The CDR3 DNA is TGTGCCAGCAGTCAACAGGGGGGCAATCAGCCCCAGCATTTT. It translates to CASSQQGGNQPQHF.

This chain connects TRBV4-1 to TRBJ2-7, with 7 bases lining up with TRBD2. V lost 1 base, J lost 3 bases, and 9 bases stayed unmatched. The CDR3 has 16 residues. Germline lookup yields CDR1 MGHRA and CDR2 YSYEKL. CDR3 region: CASSQASTSANYEQYF. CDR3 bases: TGCGCCAGCAGCCAAGCCTCTACTAGCGCTAACTACGAGCAGTACTTC.

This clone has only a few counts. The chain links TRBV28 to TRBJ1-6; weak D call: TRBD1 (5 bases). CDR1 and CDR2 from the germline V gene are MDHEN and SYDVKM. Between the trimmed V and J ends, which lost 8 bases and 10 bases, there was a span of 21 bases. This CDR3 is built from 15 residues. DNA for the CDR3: TGTGCCAGCTTCCCCTCCCAGGGTCGGGGGTCACCCCTCCACTTT. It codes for CASFPSQGRGSPLHF.

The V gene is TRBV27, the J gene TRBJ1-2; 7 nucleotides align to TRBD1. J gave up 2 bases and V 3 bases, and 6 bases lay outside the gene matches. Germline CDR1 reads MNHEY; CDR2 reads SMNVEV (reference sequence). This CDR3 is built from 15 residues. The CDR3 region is CASSFWKGANYGYTF. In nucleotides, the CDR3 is TGTGCCAGCAGTTTCTGGAAGGGGGCCAACTATGGCTACACCTTC.

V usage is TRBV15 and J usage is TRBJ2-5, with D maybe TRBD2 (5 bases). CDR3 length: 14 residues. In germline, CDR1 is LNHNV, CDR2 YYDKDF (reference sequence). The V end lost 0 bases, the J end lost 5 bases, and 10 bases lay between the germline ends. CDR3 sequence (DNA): TGTGCCACCAGCAGAGACCTAGCAATGGAGACCCAGTACTTC. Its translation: CATSRDLAMETQYF.

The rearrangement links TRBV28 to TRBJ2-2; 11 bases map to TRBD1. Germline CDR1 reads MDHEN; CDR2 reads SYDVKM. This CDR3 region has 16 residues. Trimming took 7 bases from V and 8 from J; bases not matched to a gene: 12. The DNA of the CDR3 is TGTGCCAGCACGGGCCGGGACAGGGGGAGGAGAGGGGAGCTGTTTTTT. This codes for CASTGRDRGRRGELFF.

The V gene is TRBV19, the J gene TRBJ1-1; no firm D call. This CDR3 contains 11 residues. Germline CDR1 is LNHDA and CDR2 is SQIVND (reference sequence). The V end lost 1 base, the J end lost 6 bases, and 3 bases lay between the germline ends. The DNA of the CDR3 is TGTGCCAGTAGTATAGTCTCTGAAGCTTTCTTT. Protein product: CASSIVSEAFF.

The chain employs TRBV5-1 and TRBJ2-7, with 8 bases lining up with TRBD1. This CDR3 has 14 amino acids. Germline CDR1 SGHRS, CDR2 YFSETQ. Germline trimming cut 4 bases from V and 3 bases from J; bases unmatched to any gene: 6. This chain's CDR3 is CASSQGAAIYEQYF. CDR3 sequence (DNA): TGCGCCAGCAGCCAGGGGGCGGCCATCTACGAGCAGTACTTC.

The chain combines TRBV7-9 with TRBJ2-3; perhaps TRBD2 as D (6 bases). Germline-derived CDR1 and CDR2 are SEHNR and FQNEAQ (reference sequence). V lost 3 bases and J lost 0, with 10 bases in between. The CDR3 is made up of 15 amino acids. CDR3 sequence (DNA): TGTGCCAGCAGCTTTGGGGGGACTAGCACAGATACGCAGTATTTT. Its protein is CASSFGGTSTDTQYF.

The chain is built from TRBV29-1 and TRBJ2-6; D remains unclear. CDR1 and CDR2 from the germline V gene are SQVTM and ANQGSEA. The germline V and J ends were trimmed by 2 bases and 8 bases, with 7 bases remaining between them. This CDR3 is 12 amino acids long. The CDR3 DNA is TGCAGCGTTGAACACAAATCCAACGTCCTGACTTTC. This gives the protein CSVEHKSNVLTF.

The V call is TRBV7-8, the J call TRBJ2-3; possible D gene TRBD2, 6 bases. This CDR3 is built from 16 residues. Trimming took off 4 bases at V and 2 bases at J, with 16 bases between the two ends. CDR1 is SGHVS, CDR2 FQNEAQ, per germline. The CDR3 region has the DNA TGTGCCAGCAGCTCTCTGGGAGCGGGCACCACAGATACGCAGTATTTT. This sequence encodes CASSSLGAGTTDTQYF.

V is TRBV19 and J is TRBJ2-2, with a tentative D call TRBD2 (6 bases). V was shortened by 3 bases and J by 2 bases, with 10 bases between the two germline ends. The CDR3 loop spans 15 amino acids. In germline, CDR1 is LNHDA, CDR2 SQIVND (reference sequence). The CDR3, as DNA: TGTGCCAGTAGTATGAGCGGACTAAACACCGGGGAGCTGTTTTTT. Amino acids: CASSMSGLNTGELFF.

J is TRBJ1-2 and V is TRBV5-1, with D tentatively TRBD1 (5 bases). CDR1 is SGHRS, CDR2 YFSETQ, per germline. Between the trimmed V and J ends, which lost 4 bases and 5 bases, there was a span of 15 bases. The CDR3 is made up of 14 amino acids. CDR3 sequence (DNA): TGCGCCAGCAGCGTCGACATGGGACTTTATGGCTACACCTTC. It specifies CASSVDMGLYGYTF.